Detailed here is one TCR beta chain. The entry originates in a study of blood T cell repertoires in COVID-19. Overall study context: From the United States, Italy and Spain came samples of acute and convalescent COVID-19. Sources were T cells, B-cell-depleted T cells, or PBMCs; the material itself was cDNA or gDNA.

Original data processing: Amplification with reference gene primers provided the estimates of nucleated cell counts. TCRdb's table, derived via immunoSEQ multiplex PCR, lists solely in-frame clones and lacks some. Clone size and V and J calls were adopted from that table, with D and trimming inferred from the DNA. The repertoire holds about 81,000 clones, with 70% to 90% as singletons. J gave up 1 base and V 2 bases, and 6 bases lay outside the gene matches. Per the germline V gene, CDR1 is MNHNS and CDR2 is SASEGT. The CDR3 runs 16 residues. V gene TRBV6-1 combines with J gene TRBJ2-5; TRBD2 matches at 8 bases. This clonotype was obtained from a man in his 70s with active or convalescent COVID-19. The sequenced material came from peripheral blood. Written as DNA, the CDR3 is TGTGCCAGCAGTGAATACGGGACTAGAAGCCAAGAGACCCAGTACTTC. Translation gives CASSEYGTRSQETQYF.